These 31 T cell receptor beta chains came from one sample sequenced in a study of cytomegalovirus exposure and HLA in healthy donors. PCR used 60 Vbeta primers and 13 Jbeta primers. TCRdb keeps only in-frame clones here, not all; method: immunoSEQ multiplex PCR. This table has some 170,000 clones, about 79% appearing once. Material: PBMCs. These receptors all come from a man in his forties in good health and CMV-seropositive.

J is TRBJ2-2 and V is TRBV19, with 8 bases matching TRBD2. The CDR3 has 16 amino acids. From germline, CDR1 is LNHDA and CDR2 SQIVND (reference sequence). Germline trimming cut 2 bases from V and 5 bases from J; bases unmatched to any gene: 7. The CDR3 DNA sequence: TGTGCCAGTAGTATACTCCGGGAGGGTGAAACCGGGGAGCTGTTTTTT. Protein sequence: CASSILREGETGELFF.

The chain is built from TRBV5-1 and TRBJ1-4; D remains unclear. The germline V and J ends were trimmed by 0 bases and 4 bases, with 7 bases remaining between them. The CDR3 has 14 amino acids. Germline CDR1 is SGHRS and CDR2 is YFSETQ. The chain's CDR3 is CASSLDAVNEKLFF. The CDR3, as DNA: TGCGCCAGCAGCTTGGATGCGGTTAATGAAAAACTGTTTTTT. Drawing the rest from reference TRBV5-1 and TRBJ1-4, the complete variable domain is KAGVTQTPRYLIKTRGQQVTLSCSPISGHRSVSWYQQTPGQGLQFLFEYFSETQRNKGNFPGRFSGRQFSNSRSEMNVSTLELGDSALYLCASSLDAVNEKLFFGSGTQLSVL.

The CDR3 here is CASSELGGRRNQPQHF. The CDR3 nucleotides read TGTGCCAGCAGTGAATTGGGGGGGCGGCGGAATCAGCCCCAGCATTTT. The rearrangement uses TRBV2 and TRBJ1-5; D might be TRBD1 (6 bases). Germline V gene sequence: CDR1 SNHLY, CDR2 FYNNEI. The CDR3 runs to 16 residues. The V end was cut by 2 bases, the J end by 4 bases, with 15 bases between.

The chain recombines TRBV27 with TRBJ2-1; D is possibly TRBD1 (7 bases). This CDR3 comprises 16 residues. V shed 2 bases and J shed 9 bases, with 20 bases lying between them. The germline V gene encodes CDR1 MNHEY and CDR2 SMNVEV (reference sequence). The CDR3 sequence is CASSLRQFQGGSEQFF. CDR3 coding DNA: TGTGCCAGCAGTTTACGCCAGTTCCAGGGGGGAAGTGAGCAGTTCTTC.

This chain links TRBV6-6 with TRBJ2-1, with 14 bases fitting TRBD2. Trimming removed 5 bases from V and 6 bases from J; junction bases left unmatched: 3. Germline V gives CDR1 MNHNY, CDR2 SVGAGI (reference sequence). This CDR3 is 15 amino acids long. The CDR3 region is CASSTGTSGSNEQFF. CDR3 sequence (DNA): TGTGCCAGCAGTACCGGGACTAGCGGGAGCAATGAGCAGTTCTTC.

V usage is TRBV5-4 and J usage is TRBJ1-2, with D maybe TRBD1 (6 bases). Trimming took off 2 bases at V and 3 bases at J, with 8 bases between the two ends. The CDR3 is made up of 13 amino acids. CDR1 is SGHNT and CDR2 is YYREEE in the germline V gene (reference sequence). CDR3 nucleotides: TGTGCCAGCAGCTTCAGGGGTGACTATGGCTACACCTTC. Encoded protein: CASSFRGDYGYTF. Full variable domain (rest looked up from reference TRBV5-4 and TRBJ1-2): ETGVTQSPTHLIKTRGQQVTLRCSSQSGHNTVSWYQQALGQGPQFIFQYYREEENGRGNFPPRFSGLQFPNYSSELNVNALELDDSALYLCASSFRGDYGYTFGSGTRLTVV.

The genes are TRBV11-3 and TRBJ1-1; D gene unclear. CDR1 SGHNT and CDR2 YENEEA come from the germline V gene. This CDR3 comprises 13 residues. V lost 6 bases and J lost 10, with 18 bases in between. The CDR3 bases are TGTGCCAGCAGTGGGAGTCACGGCCCTCGAGCTTTCTTT. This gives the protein CASSGSHGPRAFF.

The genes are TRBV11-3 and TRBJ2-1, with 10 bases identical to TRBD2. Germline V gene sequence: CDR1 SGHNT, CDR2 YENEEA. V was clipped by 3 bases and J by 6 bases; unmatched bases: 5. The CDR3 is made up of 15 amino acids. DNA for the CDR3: TGTGCCAGCAGCTTCCGAGCGGGAGGGATCAATGAGCAGTTCTTC. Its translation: CASSFRAGGINEQFF.

Written as DNA, the CDR3 is TGCGCCAGCAGCAGCCAGGGCCTGAACACTGAAGCTTTCTTT. This gives the protein CASSSQGLNTEAFF. The gene calls are TRBV5-1 and TRBJ1-1, with a weak D call TRBD1 (5 bases). Germline values: CDR1 SGHRS, CDR2 YFSETQ. V lost 4 bases, J lost 0 bases, and 10 bases lay in between. CDR3 length: 14 residues.

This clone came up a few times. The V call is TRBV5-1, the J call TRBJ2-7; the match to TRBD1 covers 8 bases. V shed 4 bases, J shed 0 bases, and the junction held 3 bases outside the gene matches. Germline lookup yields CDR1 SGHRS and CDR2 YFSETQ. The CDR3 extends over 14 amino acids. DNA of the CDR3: TGCGCCAGCAGCAAGGGACAGGACTCCTACGAGCAGTACTTC. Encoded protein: CASSKGQDSYEQYF.

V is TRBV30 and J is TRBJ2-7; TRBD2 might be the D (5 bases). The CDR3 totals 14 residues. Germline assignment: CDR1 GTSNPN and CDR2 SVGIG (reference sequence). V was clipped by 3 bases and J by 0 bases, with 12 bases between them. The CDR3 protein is CAWSFAGSSYEQYF. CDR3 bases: TGTGCCTGGAGCTTCGCGGGCTCCTCCTACGAGCAGTACTTC.

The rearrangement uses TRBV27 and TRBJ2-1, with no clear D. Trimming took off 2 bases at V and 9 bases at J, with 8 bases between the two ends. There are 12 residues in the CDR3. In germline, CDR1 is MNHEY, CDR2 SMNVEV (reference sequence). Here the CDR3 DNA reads TGTGCCAGCAGTTTAGGCGGAGCTGAGCAGTTCTTC. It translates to CASSLGGAEQFF.

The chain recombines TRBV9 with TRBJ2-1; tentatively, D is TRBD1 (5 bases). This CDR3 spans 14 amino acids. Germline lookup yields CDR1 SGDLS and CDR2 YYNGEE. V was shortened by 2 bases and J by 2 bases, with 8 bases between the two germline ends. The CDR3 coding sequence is TGTGCCAGCAGCGTTTCGACAGCCTACAATGAGCAGTTCTTC. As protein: CASSVSTAYNEQFF.

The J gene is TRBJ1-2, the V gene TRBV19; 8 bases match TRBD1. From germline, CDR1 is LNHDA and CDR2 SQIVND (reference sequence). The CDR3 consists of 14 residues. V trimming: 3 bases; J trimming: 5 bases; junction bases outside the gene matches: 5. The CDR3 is CASSMDRAEYGYTF. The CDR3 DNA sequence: TGTGCCAGTAGTATGGACAGGGCCGAGTATGGCTACACCTTC.

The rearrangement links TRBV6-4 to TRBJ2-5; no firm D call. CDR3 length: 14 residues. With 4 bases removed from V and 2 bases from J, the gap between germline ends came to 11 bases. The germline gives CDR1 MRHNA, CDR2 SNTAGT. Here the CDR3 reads CASSVKACQETQYF. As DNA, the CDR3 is TGTGCCAGCAGTGTAAAAGCGTGTCAAGAGACCCAGTACTTC.

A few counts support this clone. CDR3 sequence (DNA): TGCGCCAGCAGCTCCGAACTAGCGGGACGGTCAGATACGCAGTATTTT. It codes for CASSSELAGRSDTQYF. This rearrangement joins TRBV10-1 to TRBJ2-3, with 10 bases aligning to TRBD2. The CDR3 is made up of 16 amino acids. Germline loops: CDR1 WNHNN, CDR2 SYGVQD (reference sequence). V gave up 6 bases and J gave up 4 bases; unmatched junction bases: 10.

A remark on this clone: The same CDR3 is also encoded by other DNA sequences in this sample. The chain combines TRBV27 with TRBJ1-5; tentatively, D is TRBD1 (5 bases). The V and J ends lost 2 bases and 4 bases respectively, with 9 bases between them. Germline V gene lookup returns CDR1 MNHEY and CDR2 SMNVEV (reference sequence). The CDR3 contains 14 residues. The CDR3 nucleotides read TGTGCCAGCAGTTTAAGTCAGGGAAATCAGCCCCAGCATTTT. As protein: CASSLSQGNQPQHF.

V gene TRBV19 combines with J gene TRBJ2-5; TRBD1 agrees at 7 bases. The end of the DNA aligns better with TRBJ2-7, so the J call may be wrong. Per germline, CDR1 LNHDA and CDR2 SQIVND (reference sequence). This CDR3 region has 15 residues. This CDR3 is CASSYAGTEPYEQYF. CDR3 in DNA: TGTGCCAGTAGCTACGCCGGGACAGAACCCTACGAGCAGTACTTC.

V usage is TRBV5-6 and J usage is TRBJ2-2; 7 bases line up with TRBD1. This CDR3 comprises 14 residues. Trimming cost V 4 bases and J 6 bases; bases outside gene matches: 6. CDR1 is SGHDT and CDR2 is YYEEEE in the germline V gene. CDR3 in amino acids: CASSGGQPPGELFF. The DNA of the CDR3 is TGTGCCAGCAGCGGGGGACAGCCCCCCGGGGAGCTGTTTTTT.

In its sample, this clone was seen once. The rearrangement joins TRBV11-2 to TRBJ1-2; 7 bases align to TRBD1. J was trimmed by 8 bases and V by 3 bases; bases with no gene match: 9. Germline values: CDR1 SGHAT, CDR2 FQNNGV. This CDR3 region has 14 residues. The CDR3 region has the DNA TGTGCCAGCAGCTTCCACGAGGGGGCTGGAGGCTACACCTTC. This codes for CASSFHEGAGGYTF. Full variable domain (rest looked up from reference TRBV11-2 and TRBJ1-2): EAGVAQSPRYKIIEKRQSVAFWCNPISGHATLYWYQQILGQGPKLLIQFQNNGVVDDSQLPKDRFSAERLKGVDSTLKIQPAKLEDSAVYLCASSFHEGAGGYTFGSGTRLTVV.

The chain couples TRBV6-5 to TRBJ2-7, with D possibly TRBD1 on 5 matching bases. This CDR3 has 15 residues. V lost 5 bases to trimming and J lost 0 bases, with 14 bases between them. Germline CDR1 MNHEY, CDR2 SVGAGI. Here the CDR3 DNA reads TGTGCCAGCAGTAAAACGACAGCCAGCTCCTACGAGCAGTACTTC. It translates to CASSKTTASSYEQYF.

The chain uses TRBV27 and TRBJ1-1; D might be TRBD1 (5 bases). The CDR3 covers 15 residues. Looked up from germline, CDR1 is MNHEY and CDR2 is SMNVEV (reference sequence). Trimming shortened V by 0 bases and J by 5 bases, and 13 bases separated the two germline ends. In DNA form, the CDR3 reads TGTGCCAGCAGTTTATCGTTTATAGGGGAAACTGAAGCTTTCTTT. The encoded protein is CASSLSFIGETEAFF.

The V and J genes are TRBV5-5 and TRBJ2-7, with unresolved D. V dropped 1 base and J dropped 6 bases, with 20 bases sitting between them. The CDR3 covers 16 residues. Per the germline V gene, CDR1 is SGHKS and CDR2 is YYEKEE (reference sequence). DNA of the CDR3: TGTGCCAGCAGCTTGTACCAGGAACCCCACACCGGCGAGCAGTACTTC. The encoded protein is CASSLYQEPHTGEQYF.

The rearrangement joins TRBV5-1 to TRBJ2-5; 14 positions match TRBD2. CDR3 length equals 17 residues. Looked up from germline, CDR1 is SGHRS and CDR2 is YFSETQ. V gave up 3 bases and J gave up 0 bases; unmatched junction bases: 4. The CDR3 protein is CASSSGTSGGYQETQYF. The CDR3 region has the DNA TGCGCCAGCAGCTCCGGGACTAGCGGGGGATACCAAGAGACCCAGTACTTC. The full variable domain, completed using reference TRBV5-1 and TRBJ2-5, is KAGVTQTPRYLIKTRGQQVTLSCSPISGHRSVSWYQQTPGQGLQFLFEYFSETQRNKGNFPGRFSGRQFSNSRSEMNVSTLELGDSALYLCASSSGTSGGYQETQYFGPGTRLLVL.

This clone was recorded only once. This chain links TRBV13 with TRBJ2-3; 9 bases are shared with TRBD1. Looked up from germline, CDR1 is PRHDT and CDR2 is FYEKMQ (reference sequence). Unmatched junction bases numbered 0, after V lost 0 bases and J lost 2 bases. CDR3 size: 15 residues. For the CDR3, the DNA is TGTGCCAGCAGCTTAGGACAGGGGGCCACAGATACGCAGTATTTT. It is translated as CASSLGQGATDTQYF.

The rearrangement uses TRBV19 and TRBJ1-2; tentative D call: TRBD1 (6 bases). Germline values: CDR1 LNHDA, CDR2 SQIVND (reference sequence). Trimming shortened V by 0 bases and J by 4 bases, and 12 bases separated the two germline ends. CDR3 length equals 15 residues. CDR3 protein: CASSIDSQGSYGYTF. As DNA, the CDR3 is TGTGCCAGTAGTATAGACTCGCAGGGGAGCTATGGCTACACCTTC.

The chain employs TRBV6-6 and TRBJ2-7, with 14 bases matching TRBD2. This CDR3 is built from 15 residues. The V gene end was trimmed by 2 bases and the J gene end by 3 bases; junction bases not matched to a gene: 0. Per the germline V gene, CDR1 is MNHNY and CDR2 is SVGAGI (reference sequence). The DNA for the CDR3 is TGTGCCAGCAGTTACGGGACTAGCGGGAGCTACGAGCAGTACTTC. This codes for CASSYGTSGSYEQYF.

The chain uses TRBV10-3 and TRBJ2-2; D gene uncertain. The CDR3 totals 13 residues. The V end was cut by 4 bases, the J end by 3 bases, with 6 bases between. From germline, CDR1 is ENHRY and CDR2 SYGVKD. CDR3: CAISGPYTGELFF. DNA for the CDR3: TGTGCCATCAGTGGGCCCTACACCGGGGAGCTGTTTTTT.

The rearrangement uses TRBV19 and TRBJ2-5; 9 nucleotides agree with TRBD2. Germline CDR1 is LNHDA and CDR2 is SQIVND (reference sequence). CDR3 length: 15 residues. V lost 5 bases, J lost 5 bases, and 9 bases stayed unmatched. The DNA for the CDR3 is TGTGCCAGTAGTGTGCTAGCGGGAACAGGGGAGACCCAGTACTTC. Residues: CASSVLAGTGETQYF.

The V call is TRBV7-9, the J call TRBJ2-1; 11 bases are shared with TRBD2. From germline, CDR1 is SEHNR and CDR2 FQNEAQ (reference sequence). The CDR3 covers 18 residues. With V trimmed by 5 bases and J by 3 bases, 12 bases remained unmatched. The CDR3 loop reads CASSPTGLAGGNYNEQFF. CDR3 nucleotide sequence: TGTGCCAGCAGCCCCACTGGGCTAGCGGGAGGTAACTACAATGAGCAGTTCTTC. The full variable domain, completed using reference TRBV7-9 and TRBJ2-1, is DTGVSQNPRHKITKRGQNVTFRCDPISEHNRLYWYRQTLGQGPEFLTYFQNEAQLEKSRLLSDRFSAERPKGSFSTLEIQRTEQGDSAMYLCASSPTGLAGGNYNEQFFGPGTRLTVL.

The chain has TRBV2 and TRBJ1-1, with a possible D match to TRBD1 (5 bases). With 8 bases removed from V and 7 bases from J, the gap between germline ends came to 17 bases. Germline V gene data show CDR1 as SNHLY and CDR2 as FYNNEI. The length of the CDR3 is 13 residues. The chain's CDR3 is CASLGQSFGEAFF. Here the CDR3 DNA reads TGTGCCAGCCTGGGGCAGTCTTTTGGTGAAGCTTTCTTT.